This entry features one T cell receptor (beta chain) sequence. What antigen it recognizes has not been identified. Base qualities are missing; no much larger clone stands one base away. The library was prepared using the immunoSEQ multiplex PCR assay. A mixture of 60 forward primers for TCR Vbeta segments and 13 reverse primers for TCR Jbeta segments was used in the multiplex PCR. The CDR3 region of rearranged TCR beta genes was amplified from genomic DNA with a multiplex PCR assay. Amplified TCR beta libraries were sequenced as 87-base-pair reads on the Illumina HiSeq System. The authors processed their data as follows. A later analysis counted 65 million to 90 million unique TCR beta chains across the 550 to 700 repertoires, and 10 million to 12 million of these chains were shared by at least two donors. A nearest-neighbor algorithm error-corrected the raw reads and collapsed the reads into unique sequences, merging closely related sequences to remove PCR and sequencing errors. To assign V, D and J gene segments, CDR3 sequences were aligned to IMGT reference sequences. For a sequence to be retained, a match of at least six nucleotides was required to both a V gene segment and a J gene segment. A rearrangement counted as productive if the CDR3 had no stop codons and remained in frame with V and J, and every other rearrangement counted as non-productive. Following IMGT convention, CDR3 was defined as the stretch from the second conserved V-encoded cysteine up to the conserved J-encoded phenylalanine. In an earlier analysis of around 600 of the donors, sequences lacking an unambiguous match to a single V gene segment were excluded. In an earlier analysis of some 590 of the donors, a V segment was called functional when productive rearrangements were above 56.7%, and segregating when the standard deviation between donors exceeded 5%. A statistical classification framework was built to diagnose cytomegalovirus status from the catalog of TCR beta chain sequences. V and J gene assignment, in a later analysis, came from comparing TCR nucleotide sequences with IMGT/GENE-DB human TR gene sequences. A later analysis assigned CDR3 sequences and most-parsimonious VDJ recombination scenarios with the TCRdist pipeline. In a later analysis, each TCR beta chain was defined by its CDR3 amino acid sequence together with its V-gene family, and reads without a unique V-gene family were excluded. As a way to deal with suspected cross-contamination and a sequencing artifact, a later analysis dropped nearly 600 nucleotide sequences that were highly shared and had low generation probability. In a later analysis, a clonal expansion index was calculated for each public chain from normalized within-repertoire ranks of inferred template counts. Generation probabilities in a later analysis came from a VDJ recombination model fitted to out-of-frame rearrangements, and those results were checked against IGoR. A later analysis scored TCR-TCR, TCR-HLA and TCR-CMV co-occurrence with hypergeometric tests, applying a repertoire-size bias correction to TCR pairs. False discovery rates were estimated in a later analysis by permuting HLA or CMV assignments 20 times. In a later analysis, co-occurring TCRs were grouped with DBSCAN, and TCRdist sequence similarity was added when clustering was performed within HLA-allele-positive subsets. For co-occurrence clustering, repertoires with fewer than 30,000 or more than 120,000 public chains were excluded, along with several repertoires with anomalous nucleotide sharing. TCRdb obtained this table from immuneACCESS and retained in-frame rearrangements with V and J assigned. These tables miss some clones; where compared with another copy, unresolved V genes account for less than half of the shortfall, and the remainder is unexplained. That table is the source of V, J and clone size, and D and trimming were worked out from the DNA. The sample yields about 160,000 clones; around 80% were counted once. About 7.7% of the sample is held by the ten biggest clonotypes.

The trim is 3 bases for V and 0 bases for J, with a gap of 15 bases between the germline ends. CDR1 MRHNA and CDR2 SNTAGT are derived from the germline V gene. From the cysteine up to the phenylalanine, the CDR3 has a length of 17 residues. The sequence is cut down to CDR3 DNA, 51 bases in frame from base 1. This entry is derived from a study of cytomegalovirus exposure and HLA in healthy donors (TCRdb year 2017). The study in broad terms: An earlier analysis of approximately 640 of the donors reported about 250 Gb of sequence data and about 100 million unique TCR beta sequences from 150 million to 200 million T cells. An early release covering around 630 HLA-typed donors comprised about 300 gigabases of sequencing data and tens of millions of unique TCR sequences. Among the approximately 400 genotyped donors, about 85% belonged to the genetic ancestry cluster associated with self-reported Caucasian donors. The study aimed to test whether signatures of past pathogen exposure could be identified by cataloging public T cell receptors. The T cell repertoires of under 750 subjects were profiled by immunosequencing and related to cytomegalovirus serostatus. Besides the first cohort of approximately 710 subjects, a separate validation cohort made up of roughly 130 different subjects was used. High-throughput TCR immunosequencing, statistical association of individual TCRs with disease status, and machine learning were combined to predict cytomegalovirus infection status. A later analysis re-examined previously published TCR beta repertoires from over 500 donors and added high-resolution HLA genotyping to investigate patterns of TCR occurrence. Rather than drawing on any new phenotypic data, the later analysis identified candidate immune exposures from TCR beta sequences and the way those sequences occurred across donors. An earlier analysis of around 580 of the donors used high-throughput TCR beta sequencing to judge whether each TCR beta V gene segment behaved as functional or pseudogenic. Donor age, sex, ethnicity and CMV serostatus were compiled together with the repertoire data. Genome-wide SNP genotypes for about three fifths of the roughly 670 donors were used in a later genetic analysis, which treated that subset as a discovery cohort. All discovery cohort repertoires had been generated on a single sequencing platform. Class I and class II HLA loci were covered by the typing at four-digit resolution. The number of typed donors differed by locus: 629-630 for A, B, C, DRB1 and DQB1; about 520 for DQA1; 606 for DPA1; and about 450 for DPB1. Roughly 5 DR-DQ haplotypes were handled as single units for association and clustering because linkage in the cohort was strong. Across 300 to 400 genotyped donors of the cohort, an average of roughly 230,000 unique TCR beta nucleotide sequences per donor were sequenced, and approximately 17% of those sequences were non-productive. Results the study describes overall, beyond this receptor: Cytomegalovirus status was reported to be diagnosed by the classifier with high specificity and sensitivity in both the original and validation cohorts. According to a later analysis, TCR association rates differed among HLA loci, with DRB1 alleles showing the most associated TCRs and HLA-C alleles showing the fewest. In a later genetic analysis, a missense DCLRE1C variant was associated with V-gene and J-gene trimming of TCR beta chains, and the association was replicated in an independent cohort. The only immune exposure information available for the cohort was CMV serostatus. In this cohort, only TCR beta chains were sequenced, and detectable features were limited by the absence of alpha or paired-chain data. Specific HLA alleles were associated with roughly 16,000 TCR beta sequences at a false discovery rate of 0.05 in a later analysis. Because the 87-base-pair reads could not distinguish some IMGT-functional V segments, including TRBV6-2 and TRBV6-3, those segments were excluded. A later analysis found that most CMV-associated TCR beta chains appeared HLA-restricted, with HLA associations seemingly driven largely by CMV exposure. When HLA alleles, especially DR and DQ, strongly co-occurred, TCR associations were difficult to assign to individual alleles. A total of about 150 TCR beta chains were listed by the study as associated with cytomegalovirus. According to a later analysis, parvovirus B19, influenza, CMV and Epstein-Barr virus appeared linked to several top co-occurrence clusters. Broadly in line with IMGT annotations, most TCR beta V segments showed up in productive rearrangements about 87% or about 30% of the time in an earlier analysis of approximately 600 of the donors. A few of the identified cytomegalovirus-associated TCR beta chains were confirmed in vitro to be specific for cytomegalovirus antigens. Because some donors lacked HLA typing at each locus, the association tests relied only on the typed subset. A cluster of highly shared sequence variants was judged likely to represent a technical artifact of the sequencing pipeline. Approximately 18 rarely observed V segments, including chromosome 9 orphons, were excluded from the earlier analysis of about 610 of the donors because counts were too low. Linkage disequilibrium might explain the correlated functional status among segregating V segments, but an unknown experimental factor could not be ruled out. The authors suggested that the approach could potentially be extended to other disease states and immunological phenotypes. A later analysis found that HLA-associated TCR beta chains were more clonally expanded and had lower generation probabilities than equally common non-associated chains. Most TCR sequences were seen in very few donors, while some public TCRs were found in many individuals. In a later genetic analysis, fewer N-insertions in productive TCRs were reported among donors in an Asian-associated ancestry cluster than the roughly 640-donor mean. A further reported finding was that TCR beta sequences accurately predicted the HLA-A and HLA-B alleles for most subjects in the first cohort. Sequencing depth was assumed to be roughly uniform across donors in the presence/absence analyses, though that assumption may not hold.

In total, 630 or so healthy bone marrow donors made up the cohort. At the time of sampling, every cohort member was nominally healthy, though immune exposures that went unrecorded were likely present. The donor tested CMV seropositive, placing the donor among the 250 to 350 seropositive members of the cohort. Each donor provided a peripheral blood sample, and peripheral blood mononuclear cells were used for TCR beta sequencing. Genomic DNA was extracted from the blood cell samples with the Qiagen DNeasy Blood Extraction Kit. The chain joins TRBV6-4 to TRBJ2-1, and TRBD2 may be the D gene, going by 5 matching bases. The receptor was derived from a woman in her thirties in good health and CMV-seropositive. The sample was PBMCs. The DNA sequence follows: TGTGCCAGCAGTGAAATGAGCCGGGGATGCTCCTACAATGAGCAGTTCTTC. This gives the protein CASSEMSRGCSYNEQFF.